A selection of T cell receptor beta chains follows, all from one sample in a study of shared clonotypes between healthy human individuals. Here immunoSEQ multiplex PCR was the method, and the copy in TCRdb shows in-frame clones only, minus some. The sample lists some 1,600,000 clones, around 98% seen once, with about 0.45% in the top ten. Sample: naive CD4+ T cells sorted from blood. Source of these receptors: a young man in good health. The conserved cysteine and the conserved F or W are not part of the CDR3 here. The order of the fields is J gene, CDR3 length, V gene, CDR3 protein.

>TRBJ2-1|13|TRBV5-4
ASSITSGSYNEQF
>TRBJ2-7|15|TRBV27
ASSLLLLAGAINEQY
>TRBJ1-2|12|TRBV5-5
ASSGQDGPSGYT
>TRBJ2-1|15|TRBV9
ASSVDWPGLAKNEQF
>TRBJ2-3|14|TRBV5-4
ASSLGKFRETDTQY
>TRBJ1-1|11|TRBV9
ASSSLGGTEAF
>TRBJ2-5|13|TRBV4-2
ASSQGLAGGETQY
>TRBJ2-3|12|TRBV27
ASSFSRRPDTQY
>TRBJ1-4|12|TRBV5-1
ASSSQGADEKLF
>TRBJ2-7|16|TRBV11-2
ASTRLVLAGGLAYEQY
>TRBJ2-7|12|TRBV5-6
ASSPRLASYEQY
>TRBJ1-2|15|TRBV5-4
ASSPSPRTDVTNGYT
>TRBJ2-7|14|TRBV5-6
ASSLRRTSGPYEQY
>TRBJ2-2|13|TRBV6-6
ASYFSGSVAGELF
>TRBJ2-7|11|TRBV18
ASSYTSDYEQY
>TRBJ2-3|12|TRBV29-1
SVHQGWSTDTQY
>TRBJ2-1|15|TRBV5-1
ASSLAQRLAPNNEQF
>TRBJ1-2|12|TRBV30
AWGRGAPYYGYT
>TRBJ2-6|14|TRBV2
ASSRPQGAGANVLT
>TRBJ2-7|10|TRBV5-5
ASSSDIYEQY
>TRBJ2-6|17|TRBV9
ASSVSTSGEGSGANVLT
>TRBJ1-1|13|TRBV7-9
ASSLLSVSNTEAF
>TRBJ1-3|13|TRBV18
ASSPNWVSGNTIY
>TRBJ2-3|14|TRBV5-6
ASSPGTGVSTDTQY
>TRBJ2-1|13|TRBV5-5
ASSLGLLAYNEQF